The present T cell receptor beta chain was sequenced within a study of T cell repertoires in cytomegalovirus infection. In TCRdb, the reads were re-called with MiXCR into one record per CDR3 protein. The data contain hundreds of thousands of distinct CDR3 sequences, 25% to 30% of them singletons. In its sample, this clonotype was seen many times. Its cognate antigen is unknown. The starting material was cultured PBMCs, obtained from culture after CMV antigen stimulation. The receptor was isolated from a human donor in good health (CMV status not recorded). Some clones in this sample may be carry-over from other donors' samples.

The CDR3 loop reads CASSLGGLSTDTQYF. CDR3 in DNA: TGTGCCAGCAGTTTAGGGGGATTAAGCACAGATACGCAGTATTTT. The chain has TRBV28 and TRBJ2-3; D might be TRBD1 or TRBD2, each matching 5 bases. Germline CDR1 reads MDHEN; CDR2 reads SYDVKM. CDR3 length: 15 amino acids. V was clipped by 2 bases and J by 0 bases, with 9 bases between them.